A selection of T cell receptor beta chains follows, all from one sample in a study of cytomegalovirus exposure and HLA in healthy donors. The data were produced by immunoSEQ multiplex PCR, yet TCRdb's version contains in-frame clones alone and is incomplete. Among some 180,000 clones listed, around 79% were seen once. Sequencing input: PBMCs. Receptor source: a woman in her 30s in good health and CMV-seropositive. The CDR3 runs from the conserved cysteine through the conserved F or W.

CDR3aa | j_gene | v_gene
CASSQPFRDMYTEAFF | TRBJ1-1 | TRBV19
CASSGRAKAAFF | TRBJ1-1 | TRBV7-9
CASSQDPSAFYNEQFF | TRBJ2-1 | TRBV4-1
CASSLAPGPQNYEQYF | TRBJ2-7 | TRBV7-9
CASSQETSDYEQYF | TRBJ2-7 | TRBV4-1
CSAQGNTEAFF | TRBJ1-1 | TRBV20-1
CAVSRDTEAFF | TRBJ1-1 | TRBV10-3
CSVAQGYNSPLHF | TRBJ1-6 | TRBV29-1
CASSPLGTANTGELFF | TRBJ2-2 | TRBV5-1
CASSANPRGSYNEQFF | TRBJ2-1 | TRBV9
CASSQSATEAFF | TRBJ1-1 | TRBV13
CASSLLYPGLNTIYF | TRBJ1-3 | TRBV4-1
CASSRTSGGLFESEQYF | TRBJ2-7 | TRBV2
CASSLPGGPSEAFF | TRBJ1-1 | TRBV11-2
CASSGQGQPQHF | TRBJ1-5 | TRBV25-1
CASSPGTSGRHIQYF | TRBJ2-4 | TRBV14
CAISELFGTGDQPQHF | TRBJ1-5 | TRBV10-3
CASSLPGTSAYEQYF | NA | TRBV27
CASSDGTSGRTDTQYF | TRBJ2-3 | TRBV25-1
CASSQGPQQPQHF | TRBJ1-5 | TRBV4-2
CASSRQGAGTEAFF | TRBJ1-1 | TRBV6-5
CASSPRDSTYEQYF | TRBJ2-7 | TRBV4-2
CASSLGLAVYASYEQYF | TRBJ2-7 | TRBV5-8
CASSQIEFTDRRHNEQFF | TRBJ2-1 | TRBV14